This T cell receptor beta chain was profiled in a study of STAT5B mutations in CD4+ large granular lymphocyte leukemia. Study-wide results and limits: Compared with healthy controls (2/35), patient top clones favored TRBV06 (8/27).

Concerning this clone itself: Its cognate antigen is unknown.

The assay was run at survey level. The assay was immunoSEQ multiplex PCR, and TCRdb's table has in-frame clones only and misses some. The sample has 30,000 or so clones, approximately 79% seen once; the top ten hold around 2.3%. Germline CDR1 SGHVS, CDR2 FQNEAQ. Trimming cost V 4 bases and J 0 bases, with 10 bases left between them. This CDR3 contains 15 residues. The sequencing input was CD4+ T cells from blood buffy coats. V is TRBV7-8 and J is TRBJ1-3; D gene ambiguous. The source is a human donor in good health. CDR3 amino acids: CASSYLAASGNTIYF. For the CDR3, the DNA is TGTGCCAGCAGCTACCTGGCAGCCTCTGGAAACACCATATATTTT.